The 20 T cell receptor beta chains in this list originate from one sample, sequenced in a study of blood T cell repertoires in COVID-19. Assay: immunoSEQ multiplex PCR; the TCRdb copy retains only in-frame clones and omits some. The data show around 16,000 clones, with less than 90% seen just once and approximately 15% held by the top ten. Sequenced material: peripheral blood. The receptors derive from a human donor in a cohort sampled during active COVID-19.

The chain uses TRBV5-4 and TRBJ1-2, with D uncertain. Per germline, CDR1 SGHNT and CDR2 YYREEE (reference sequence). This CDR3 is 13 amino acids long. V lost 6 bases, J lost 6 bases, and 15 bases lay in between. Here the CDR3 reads CASNFGKEDGYTF. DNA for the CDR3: TGTGCCAGCAACTTCGGAAAGGAGGATGGCTACACCTTC.

The CDR3 protein is CASSLGTSGRAFYNEQFF. DNA of the CDR3: TGTGCCAGCAGCTTAGGGACTAGCGGGAGGGCCTTCTACAATGAGCAGTTCTTC. The chain has TRBV11-2 and TRBJ2-1; 15 nucleotides agree with TRBD2. The CDR3 loop spans 18 amino acids. V lost 1 base to trimming and J lost 3 bases; unmatched junction nucleotides: 4. Germline loops: CDR1 SGHAT, CDR2 FQNNGV.

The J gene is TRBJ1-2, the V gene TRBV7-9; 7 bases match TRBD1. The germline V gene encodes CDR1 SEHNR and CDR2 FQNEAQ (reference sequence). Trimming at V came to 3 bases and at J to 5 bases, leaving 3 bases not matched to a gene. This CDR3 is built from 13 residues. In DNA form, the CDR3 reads TGTGCCAGCAGCTTGGGACAGACTTATGGCTACACCTTC. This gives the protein CASSLGQTYGYTF.

CDR3 protein: CSVEEGSANVLTF. CDR3 sequence (DNA): TGCAGCGTTGAAGAAGGGAGTGCCAACGTCCTGACTTTC. The rearrangement joins TRBV29-1 to TRBJ2-6; D is perhaps TRBD2 (5 bases). Per the germline V gene, CDR1 is SQVTM and CDR2 is ANQGSEA. With 0 bases removed from V and 7 bases from J, the gap between germline ends came to 7 bases. The CDR3 runs to 13 residues. Based on the CDR3 plus reference TRBV29-1 and TRBJ2-6, the full variable domain is SAVISQKPSRDICQRGTSLTIQCQVDSQVTMMFWYRQQPGQSLTLIATANQGSEATYESGFVIDKFPISRPNLTFSTLTVSNMSPEDSSIYLCSVEEGSANVLTFGAGSRLTVL.

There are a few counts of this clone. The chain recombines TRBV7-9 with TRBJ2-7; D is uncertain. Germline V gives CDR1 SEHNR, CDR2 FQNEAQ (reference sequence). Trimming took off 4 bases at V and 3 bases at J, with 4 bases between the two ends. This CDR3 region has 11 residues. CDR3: CASSSYYEQYF. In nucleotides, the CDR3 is TGTGCCAGCAGCTCGTACTACGAGCAGTACTTC.

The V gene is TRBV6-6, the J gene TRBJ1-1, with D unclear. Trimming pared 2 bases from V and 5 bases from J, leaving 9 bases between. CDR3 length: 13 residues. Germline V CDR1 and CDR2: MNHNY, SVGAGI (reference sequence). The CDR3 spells CASSYRVRTEAFF. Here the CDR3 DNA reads TGTGCCAGCAGTTACCGTGTGAGGACTGAAGCTTTCTTT.

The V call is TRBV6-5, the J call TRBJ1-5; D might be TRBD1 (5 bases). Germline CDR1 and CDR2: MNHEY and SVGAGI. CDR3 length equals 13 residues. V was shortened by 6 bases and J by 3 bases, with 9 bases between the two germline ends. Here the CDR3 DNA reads TGTGCCAGCAGACAGGTAAACAATCAGCCCCAGCATTTT. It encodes CASRQVNNQPQHF.

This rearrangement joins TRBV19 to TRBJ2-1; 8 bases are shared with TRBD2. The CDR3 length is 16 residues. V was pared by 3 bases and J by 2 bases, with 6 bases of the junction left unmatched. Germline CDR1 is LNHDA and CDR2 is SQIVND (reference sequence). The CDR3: CASSIQLAGAYNEQFF. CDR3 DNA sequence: TGTGCCAGTAGTATTCAGCTAGCGGGTGCCTACAATGAGCAGTTCTTC. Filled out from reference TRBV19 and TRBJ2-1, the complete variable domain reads DGGITQSPKYLFRKEGQNVTLSCEQNLNHDAMYWYRQDPGQGLRLIYYSQIVNDFQKGDIAEGYSVSREKKESFPLTVTSAQKNPTAFYLCASSIQLAGAYNEQFFGPGTRLTVL.

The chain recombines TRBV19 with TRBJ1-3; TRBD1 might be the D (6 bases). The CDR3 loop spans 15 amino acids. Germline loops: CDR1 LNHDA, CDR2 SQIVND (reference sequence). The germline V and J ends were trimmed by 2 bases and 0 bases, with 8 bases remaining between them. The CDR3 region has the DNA TGTGCCAGTAGTATAACAGGGATCTCTGGAAACACCATATATTTT. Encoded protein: CASSITGISGNTIYF.

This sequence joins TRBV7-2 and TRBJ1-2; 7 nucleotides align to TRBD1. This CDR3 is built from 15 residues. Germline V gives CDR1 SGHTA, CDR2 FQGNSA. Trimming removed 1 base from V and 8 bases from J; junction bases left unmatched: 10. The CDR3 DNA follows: TGTGCCAGCAGCTTAGGGACAAAGGGGGCGCGAGGCTACACCTTC. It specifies CASSLGTKGARGYTF.

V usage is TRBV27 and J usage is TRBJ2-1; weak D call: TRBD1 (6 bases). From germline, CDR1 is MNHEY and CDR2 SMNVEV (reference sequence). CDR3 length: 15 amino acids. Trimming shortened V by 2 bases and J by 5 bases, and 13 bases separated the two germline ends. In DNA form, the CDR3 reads TGTGCCAGCAGTTTACAGGGGCGGCCAGACAATGAGCAGTTCTTC. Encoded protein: CASSLQGRPDNEQFF.

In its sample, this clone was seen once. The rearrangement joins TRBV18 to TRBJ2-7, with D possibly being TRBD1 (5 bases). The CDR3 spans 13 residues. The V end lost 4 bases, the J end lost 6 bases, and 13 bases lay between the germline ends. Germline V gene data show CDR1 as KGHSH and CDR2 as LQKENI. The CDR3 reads CASSLQLTGEQYF. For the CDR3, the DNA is TGTGCCAGCTCACTCCAATTAACAGGCGAGCAGTACTTC.

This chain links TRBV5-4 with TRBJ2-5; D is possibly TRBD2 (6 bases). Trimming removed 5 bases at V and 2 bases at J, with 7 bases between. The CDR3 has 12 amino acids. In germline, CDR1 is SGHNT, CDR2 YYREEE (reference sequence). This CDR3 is CASSAGQETQYF. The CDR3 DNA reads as TGTGCCAGCAGTGCGGGACAAGAGACCCAGTACTTC.

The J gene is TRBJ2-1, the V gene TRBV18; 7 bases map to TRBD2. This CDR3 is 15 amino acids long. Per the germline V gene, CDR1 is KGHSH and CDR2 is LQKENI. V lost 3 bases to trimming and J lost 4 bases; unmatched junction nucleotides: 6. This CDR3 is CASSPGRVSYNEQFF. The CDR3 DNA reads TGTGCCAGCTCACCTGGGAGGGTTTCTTACAATGAGCAGTTCTTC.

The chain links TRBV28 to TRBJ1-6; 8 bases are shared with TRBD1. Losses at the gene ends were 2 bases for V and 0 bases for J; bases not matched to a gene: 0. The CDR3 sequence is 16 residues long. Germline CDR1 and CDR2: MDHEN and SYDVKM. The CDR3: CASSLGQGSYNSPLHF. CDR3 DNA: TGTGCCAGCAGTTTAGGACAGGGCTCCTATAATTCACCCCTCCACTTT.

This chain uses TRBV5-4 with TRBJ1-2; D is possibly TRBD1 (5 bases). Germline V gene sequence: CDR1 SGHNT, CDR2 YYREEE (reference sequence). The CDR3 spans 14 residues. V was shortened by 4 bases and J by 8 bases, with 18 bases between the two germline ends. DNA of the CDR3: TGTGCCAGCAGCATTAGGGGATTTGTAGGCGGCTACACCTTC. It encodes CASSIRGFVGGYTF.

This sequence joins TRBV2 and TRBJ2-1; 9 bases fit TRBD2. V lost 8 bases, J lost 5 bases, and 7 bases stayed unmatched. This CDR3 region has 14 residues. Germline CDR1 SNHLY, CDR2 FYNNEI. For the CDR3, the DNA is TGTGCCAGCTACGGGACTAGCAGAAACAATGAGCAGTTCTTC. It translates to CASYGTSRNNEQFF.

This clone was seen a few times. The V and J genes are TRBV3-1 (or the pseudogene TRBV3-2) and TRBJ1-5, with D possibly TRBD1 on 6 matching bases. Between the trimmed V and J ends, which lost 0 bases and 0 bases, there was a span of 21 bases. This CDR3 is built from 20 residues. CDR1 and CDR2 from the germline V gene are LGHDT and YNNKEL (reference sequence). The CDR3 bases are TGTGCCAGCAGCCAAGAGTATACGGGACACGAGCCTTATAGCAATCAGCCCCAGCATTTT. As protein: CASSQEYTGHEPYSNQPQHF.

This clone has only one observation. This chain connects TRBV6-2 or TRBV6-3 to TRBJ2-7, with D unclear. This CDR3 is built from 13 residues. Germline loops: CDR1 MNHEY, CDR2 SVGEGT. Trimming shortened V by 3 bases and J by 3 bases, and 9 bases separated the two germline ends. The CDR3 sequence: CASSYSRLYEQYF. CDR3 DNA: TGTGCCAGCAGTTATAGCCGGCTCTACGAGCAGTACTTC.

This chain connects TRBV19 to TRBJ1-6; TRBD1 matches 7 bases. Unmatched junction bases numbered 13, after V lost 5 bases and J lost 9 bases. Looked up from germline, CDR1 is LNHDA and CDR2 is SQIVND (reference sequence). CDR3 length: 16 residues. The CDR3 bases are TGTGCCAGTAGTCCCCGCAGACAGGGAGTAGGTTCACCCCTCCACTTT. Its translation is CASSPRRQGVGSPLHF.